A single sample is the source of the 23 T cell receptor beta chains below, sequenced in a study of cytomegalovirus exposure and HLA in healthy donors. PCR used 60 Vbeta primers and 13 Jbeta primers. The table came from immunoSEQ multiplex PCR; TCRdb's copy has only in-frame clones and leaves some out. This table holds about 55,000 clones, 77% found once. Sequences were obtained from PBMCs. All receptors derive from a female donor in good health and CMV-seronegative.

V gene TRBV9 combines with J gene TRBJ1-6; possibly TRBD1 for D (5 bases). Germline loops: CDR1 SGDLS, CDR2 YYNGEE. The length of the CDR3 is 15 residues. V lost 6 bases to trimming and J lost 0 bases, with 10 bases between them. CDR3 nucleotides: TGTGCCAGCACCAAAGACAGCTCCTATAATTCACCCCTCCACTTT. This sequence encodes CASTKDSSYNSPLHF.

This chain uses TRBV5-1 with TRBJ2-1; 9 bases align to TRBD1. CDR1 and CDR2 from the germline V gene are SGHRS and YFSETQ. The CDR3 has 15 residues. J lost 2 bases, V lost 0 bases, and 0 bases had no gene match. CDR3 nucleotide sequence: TGCGCCAGCAGCTTGGGGACAGGGGCCTACAATGAGCAGTTCTTC. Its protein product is CASSLGTGAYNEQFF.

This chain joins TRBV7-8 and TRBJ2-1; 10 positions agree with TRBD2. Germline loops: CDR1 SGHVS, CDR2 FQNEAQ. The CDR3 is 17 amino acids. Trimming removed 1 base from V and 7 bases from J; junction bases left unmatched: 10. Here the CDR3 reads CASSLEGTSAWRNEQFF. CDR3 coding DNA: TGTGCCAGCAGCTTAGAGGGGACTAGCGCCTGGCGGAATGAGCAGTTCTTC.

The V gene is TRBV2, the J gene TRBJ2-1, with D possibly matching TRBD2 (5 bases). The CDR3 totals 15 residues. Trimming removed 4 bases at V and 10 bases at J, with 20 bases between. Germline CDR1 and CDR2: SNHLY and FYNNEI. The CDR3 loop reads CASSVGLSATGEQFF. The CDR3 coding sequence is TGTGCCAGCAGTGTCGGCCTCTCGGCGACGGGGGAGCAGTTCTTC.

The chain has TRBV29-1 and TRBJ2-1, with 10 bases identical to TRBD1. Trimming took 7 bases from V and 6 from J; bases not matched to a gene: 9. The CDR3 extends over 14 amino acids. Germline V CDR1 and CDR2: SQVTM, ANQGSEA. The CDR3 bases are TGCAGCGGCCTGGACAGGGGGGACCCCAATGAGCAGTTCTTC. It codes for CSGLDRGDPNEQFF.

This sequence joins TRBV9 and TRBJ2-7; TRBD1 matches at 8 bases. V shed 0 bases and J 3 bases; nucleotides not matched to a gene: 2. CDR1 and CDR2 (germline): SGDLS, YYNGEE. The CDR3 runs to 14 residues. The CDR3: CASSVDGTGYEQYF. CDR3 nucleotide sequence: TGTGCCAGCAGCGTAGACGGGACAGGCTACGAGCAGTACTTC.

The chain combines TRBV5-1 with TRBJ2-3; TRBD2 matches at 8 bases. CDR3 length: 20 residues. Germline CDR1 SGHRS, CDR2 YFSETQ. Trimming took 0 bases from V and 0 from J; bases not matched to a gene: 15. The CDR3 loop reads CASSLGPVGGGPLSTDTQYF. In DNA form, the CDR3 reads TGCGCCAGCAGCTTGGGGCCCGTGGGCGGGGGGCCCCTTAGCACAGATACGCAGTATTTT.

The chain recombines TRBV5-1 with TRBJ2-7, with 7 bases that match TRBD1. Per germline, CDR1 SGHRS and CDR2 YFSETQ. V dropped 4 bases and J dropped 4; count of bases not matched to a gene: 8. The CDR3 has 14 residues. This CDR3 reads CASSNRGLPYEQYF. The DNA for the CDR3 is TGCGCCAGCAGCAACAGGGGTCTCCCGTACGAGCAGTACTTC.

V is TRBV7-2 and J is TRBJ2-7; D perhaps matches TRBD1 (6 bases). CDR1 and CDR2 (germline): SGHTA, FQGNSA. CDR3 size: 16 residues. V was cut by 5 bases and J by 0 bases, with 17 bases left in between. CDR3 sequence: CASSTRYRDTSYEQYF. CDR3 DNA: TGTGCCAGCAGCACCAGATACCGGGACACCTCCTACGAGCAGTACTTC.

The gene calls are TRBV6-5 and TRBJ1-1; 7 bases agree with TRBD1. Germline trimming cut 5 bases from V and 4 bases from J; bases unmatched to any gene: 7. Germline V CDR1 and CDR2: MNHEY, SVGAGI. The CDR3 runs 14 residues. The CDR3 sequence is CASSPYRGATEAFF. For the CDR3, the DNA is TGTGCCAGCAGTCCCTACAGGGGAGCCACTGAAGCTTTCTTT.

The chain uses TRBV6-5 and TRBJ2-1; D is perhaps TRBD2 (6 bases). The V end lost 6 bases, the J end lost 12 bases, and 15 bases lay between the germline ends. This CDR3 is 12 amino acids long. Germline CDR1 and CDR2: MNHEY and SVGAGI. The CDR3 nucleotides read TGTGCCAGCAGGGACACCCGGGACTTGCAGTTCTTC. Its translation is CASRDTRDLQFF.

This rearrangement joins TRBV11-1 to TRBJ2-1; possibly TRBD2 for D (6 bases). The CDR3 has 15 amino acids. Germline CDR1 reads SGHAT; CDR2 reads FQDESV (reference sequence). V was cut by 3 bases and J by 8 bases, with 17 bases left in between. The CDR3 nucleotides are TGTGCCAGCAGCTTGGGGGGAAGGGTCGAGGATGAGCAGTTCTTC. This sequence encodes CASSLGGRVEDEQFF. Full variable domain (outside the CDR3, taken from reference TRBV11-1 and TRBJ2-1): EAEVAQSPRYKITEKSQAVAFWCDPISGHATLYWYRQILGQGPELLVQFQDESVVDDSQLPKDRFSAERLKGVDSTLKIQPAELGDSAMYLCASSLGGRVEDEQFFGPGTRLTVL.

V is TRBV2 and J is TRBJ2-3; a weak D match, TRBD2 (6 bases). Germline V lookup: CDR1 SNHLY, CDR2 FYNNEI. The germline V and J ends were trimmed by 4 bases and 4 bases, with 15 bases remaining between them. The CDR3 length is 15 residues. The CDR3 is CASSAPSRRADTQYF. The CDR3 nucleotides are TGTGCCAGCAGTGCCCCTAGCCGGAGGGCAGATACGCAGTATTTT. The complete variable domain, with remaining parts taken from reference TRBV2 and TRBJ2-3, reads EPEVTQTPSHQVTQMGQEVILRCVPISNHLYFYWYRQILGQKVEFLVSFYNNEISEKSEIFDDQFSVERPDGSNFTLKIRSTKLEDSAMYFCASSAPSRRADTQYFGPGTRLTVL.

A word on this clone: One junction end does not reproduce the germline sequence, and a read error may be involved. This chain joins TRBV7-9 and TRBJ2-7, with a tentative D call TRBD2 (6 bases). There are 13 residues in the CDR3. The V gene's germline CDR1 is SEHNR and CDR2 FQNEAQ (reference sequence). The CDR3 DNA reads TGTGCCAGCAGCTTAGCCGGGGGAAGGGCGGAGTTCTTC. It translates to CASSLAGGRAEFF. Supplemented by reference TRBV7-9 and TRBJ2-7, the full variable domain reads DTGVSQNPRHKITKRGQNVTFRCDPISEHNRLYWYRQTLGQGPEFLTYFQNEAQLEKSRLLSDRFSAERPKGSFSTLEIQRTEQGDSAMYLCASSLAGGRAEFFGPGTRLTVT.

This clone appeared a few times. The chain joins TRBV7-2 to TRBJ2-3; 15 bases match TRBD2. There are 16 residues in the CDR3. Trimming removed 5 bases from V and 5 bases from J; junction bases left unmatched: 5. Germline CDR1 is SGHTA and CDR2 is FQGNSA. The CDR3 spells CASSPRTSGRVDTQYF. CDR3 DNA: TGTGCCAGCAGCCCACGGACTAGCGGGAGGGTAGATACGCAGTATTTT.

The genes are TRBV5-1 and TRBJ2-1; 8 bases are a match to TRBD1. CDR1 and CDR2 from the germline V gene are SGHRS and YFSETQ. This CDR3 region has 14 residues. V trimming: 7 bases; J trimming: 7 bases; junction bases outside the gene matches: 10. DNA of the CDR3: TGCGCCAGCCGGGCAGGGGGCATTTGGAATGAGCAGTTCTTC. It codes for CASRAGGIWNEQFF.

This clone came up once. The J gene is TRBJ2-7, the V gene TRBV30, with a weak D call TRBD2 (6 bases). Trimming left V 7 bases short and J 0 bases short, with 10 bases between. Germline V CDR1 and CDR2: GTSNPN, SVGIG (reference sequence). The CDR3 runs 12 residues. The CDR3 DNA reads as TGTGCCTCGGGAGTAAGCTCCTACGAGCAGTACTTC. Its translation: CASGVSSYEQYF.

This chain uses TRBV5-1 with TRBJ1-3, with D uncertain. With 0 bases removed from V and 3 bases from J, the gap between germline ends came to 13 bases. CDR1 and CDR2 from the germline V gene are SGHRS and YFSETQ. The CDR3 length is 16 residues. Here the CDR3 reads CASSLVGSIGGNTIYF. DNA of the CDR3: TGCGCCAGCAGCTTGGTTGGGAGCATAGGTGGAAACACCATATATTTT.

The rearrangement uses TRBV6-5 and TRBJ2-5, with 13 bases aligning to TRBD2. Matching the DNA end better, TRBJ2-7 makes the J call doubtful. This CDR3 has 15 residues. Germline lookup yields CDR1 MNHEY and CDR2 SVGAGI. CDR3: CASSQGLAGNDEQYF. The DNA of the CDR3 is TGTGCCAGCAGCCAGGGACTAGCGGGAAATGACGAGCAGTACTTC.

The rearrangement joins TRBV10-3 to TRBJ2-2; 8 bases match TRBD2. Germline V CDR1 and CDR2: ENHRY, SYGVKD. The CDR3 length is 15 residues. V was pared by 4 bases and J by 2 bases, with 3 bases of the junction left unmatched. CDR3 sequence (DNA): TGTGCCATCAGTGGCGGGACTAGAAACACCGGGGAGCTGTTTTTT. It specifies CAISGGTRNTGELFF.

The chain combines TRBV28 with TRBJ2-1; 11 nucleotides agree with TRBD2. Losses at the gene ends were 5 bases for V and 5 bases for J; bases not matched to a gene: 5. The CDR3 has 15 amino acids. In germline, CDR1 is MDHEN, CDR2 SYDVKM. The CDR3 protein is CASSTTSGRNNEQFF. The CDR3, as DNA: TGTGCCAGCAGTACCACTAGCGGGAGAAACAATGAGCAGTTCTTC.

The CDR3: CASSLLGANEQFF. CDR3 nucleotide sequence: TGCGCCAGCAGCTTGTTGGGGGCCAATGAGCAGTTCTTC. V usage is TRBV5-1 and J usage is TRBJ2-1; weak D call: TRBD1 (6 bases). V was clipped by 1 base and J by 6 bases, with 8 bases between them. CDR3 length: 13 amino acids. Germline V gene lookup returns CDR1 SGHRS and CDR2 YFSETQ.

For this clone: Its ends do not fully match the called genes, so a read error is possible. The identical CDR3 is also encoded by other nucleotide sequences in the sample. The CDR3 nucleotides read TGTGCCAGCAGTGCCGGCGGGGCCGGACTGACTTATAATTCCCCCCTCCACTTT. Translated, it gives CASSAGGAGLTYNSPLHF. This chain joins TRBV6-1 and TRBJ1-6, with D possibly matching TRBD1 (5 bases). Germline values: CDR1 MNHNS, CDR2 SASEGT. The CDR3 has 18 amino acids.